Reported below is one T cell receptor beta chain. Its cognate antigen is unknown. The data were produced by immunoSEQ multiplex PCR, yet TCRdb's version contains in-frame clones alone and is incomplete. The repertoire holds 15,000 or so clones, with 69% as singletons. The data stem from a study of memory B cells and T cells in multiple sclerosis. Study-wide findings and caveats: Shared clonotype counts depended on differing compartment clone-set sizes and were normalized.

In germline, CDR1 is MNHNS, CDR2 SASEGT. Trimming removed 5 bases from V and 2 bases from J; junction bases left unmatched: 5. This CDR3 comprises 15 residues. The rearrangement joins TRBV6-1 to TRBJ1-5; TRBD1 agrees at 8 bases. Sample: memory (CD45RO+) CD4+ T cells from blood. The TCR comes from a human donor with multiple sclerosis. In nucleotides, the CDR3 is TGTGCCAGCAGTATAGGGACAGGCGGCAATCAGCCCCAGCATTTT. Encoded protein: CASSIGTGGNQPQHF.